The 27 T cell receptor beta chains reported below all come from one sample, sequenced in a study of a mutant IDH1 vaccine in newly diagnosed glioma. Their antigens are not known. Time point denoted: week 5, during vaccination. In every dose of vaccine, 300 ug of mutant IDH1 20-mer peptide was given alongside topical imiquimod. Assay used: immunoSEQ multiplex PCR; TCRdb lists only in-frame clones, some missing. The repertoire holds 20,000 to 30,000 clones, with 65% to 80% as singletons. The source material was PBMCs, sampled from a glioma patient whose treatment included an IDH1 peptide vaccine. The origin of the receptors is a man aged 35-49 years with glioma. Some clones in this sample may be carry-over from other donors' samples.

This clone showed up just once. The rearrangement links TRBV14 to TRBJ2-1; TRBD1 might be the D (5 bases). V was clipped by 1 base and J by 6 bases, with 22 bases between them. The CDR3 runs to 18 residues. Germline values: CDR1 SGHDN, CDR2 FVKESK. The CDR3 sequence is CASSQAFRVGVMGNEQFF. DNA for the CDR3: TGTGCCAGCAGCCAAGCGTTTCGCGTAGGGGTCATGGGCAATGAGCAGTTCTTC.

The chain couples TRBV5-6 to TRBJ1-6; TRBD1 might be the D (5 bases). CDR3 length: 12 residues. Trimming pared 4 bases from V and 9 bases from J, leaving 8 bases between. Germline CDR1 is SGHDT and CDR2 is YYEEEE. The CDR3 sequence is CASSPGGSPLHF. CDR3 nucleotides: TGTGCCAGCAGCCCGGGGGGTTCACCCCTCCACTTT.

The chain uses TRBV10-3 and TRBJ2-1; TRBD2 aligns across 9 bases. CDR1 is ENHRY and CDR2 is SYGVKD in the germline V gene. V gave up 4 bases and J gave up 3 bases; unmatched junction bases: 4. The CDR3 covers 15 residues. This CDR3 is CAISGILAGYNEQFF. CDR3 nucleotide sequence: TGTGCCATCAGTGGCATACTAGCGGGCTACAATGAGCAGTTCTTC.

In this sample, this clone turned up a few times. The chain employs TRBV5-1 and TRBJ1-1; the D is unclear. V was pared by 2 bases and J by 6 bases, with 5 bases between. Germline values: CDR1 SGHRS, CDR2 YFSETQ. This CDR3 has 11 amino acids. The CDR3 protein is CASSLGPEAFF. The CDR3 DNA follows: TGCGCCAGCAGCTTAGGTCCTGAAGCTTTCTTT.

The J gene is TRBJ2-7, the V gene TRBV4-2; the D gene is possibly TRBD1 (8 bases). Trimming cost V 3 bases and J 2 bases, with 20 bases left between them. Germline CDR1 LGHNA, CDR2 YNFKEQ. The length of the CDR3 is 17 residues. The CDR3 protein is CASSQVGGMDRAYEQYF. The CDR3 DNA reads as TGTGCCAGCAGCCAGGTGGGGGGGATGGACAGGGCCTACGAGCAGTACTTC.

The gene calls are TRBV7-2 and TRBJ1-2; 7 positions agree with TRBD1. Germline-derived CDR1 and CDR2 are SGHTA and FQGNSA. The CDR3 is 15 amino acids. V shed 5 bases and J 3 bases; nucleotides not matched to a gene: 9. The CDR3 loop is CASSATRQGHYGYTF. In DNA, the CDR3 is TGTGCCAGCAGCGCAACCAGACAGGGACACTATGGCTACACCTTC.

CDR3 sequence (DNA): TGTGCCTGGAGTCAAAGGGGGGTTGAGCAGTTCTTC. Amino acid sequence: CAWSQRGVEQFF. The chain is built from TRBV30 and TRBJ2-1; D may be TRBD1 or TRBD2 (6 bases each). Trimming removed 2 bases from V and 9 bases from J, with 11 bases in between. Germline V CDR1 and CDR2: GTSNPN, SVGIG (reference sequence). The CDR3 extends over 12 amino acids.

The chain couples TRBV6-1 to TRBJ1-2, with 9 bases aligning to TRBD1. The V and J ends lost 8 bases and 3 bases, in that order; junction bases with no gene match: 7. There are 14 residues in the CDR3. Germline loops: CDR1 MNHNS, CDR2 SASEGT. CDR3 sequence reads: CASSKGQGYYGYTF. DNA for the CDR3: TGTGCCAGCTCCAAGGGACAGGGCTACTATGGCTACACCTTC.

V usage is TRBV7-9 and J usage is TRBJ1-5; unclear D gene. Germline lookup yields CDR1 SEHNR and CDR2 FQNEAQ (reference sequence). This CDR3 is built from 13 residues. V lost 1 base to trimming and J lost 11 bases, with 12 bases between them. The DNA of the CDR3 is TGTGCCAGCAGCTTAGTAGATGCCGGGACCCAGCATTTT. Translated, it gives CASSLVDAGTQHF.

This clone was counted between two and nine times. The chain employs TRBV7-3 and TRBJ1-1, with D perhaps matching TRBD1 (6 bases). Germline V gene lookup returns CDR1 SGHTA and CDR2 FQGTGA. V was cut by 5 bases and J by 2 bases, with 9 bases left in between. The CDR3 covers 13 residues. The CDR3 nucleotides are TGTGCCAGCAGCAAGGACAGCAACACTGAAGCTTTCTTT. Translation: CASSKDSNTEAFF.

The chain is built from TRBV4-1 and TRBJ1-2, with D unclear. CDR1 and CDR2 (germline): MGHRA, YSYEKL. The CDR3 is 12 amino acids. Trimming removed 0 bases at V and 5 bases at J, with 4 bases between. In nucleotides, the CDR3 is TGCGCCAGCAGCCAAGAAGGGTATGGCTACACCTTC. Residues: CASSQEGYGYTF.

The J gene is TRBJ2-5, the V gene TRBV6-5, with D hard to call. The CDR3 loop spans 11 amino acids. The V and J ends lost 5 bases and 5 bases respectively, with 6 bases between them. Germline CDR1 is MNHEY and CDR2 is SVGAGI. The CDR3 loop reads CASSKGETQYF. The CDR3 nucleotides are TGTGCCAGCAGTAAGGGTGAGACCCAGTACTTC.

The V and J genes are TRBV19 and TRBJ1-1; 7 nucleotides agree with TRBD1. The CDR3 runs to 15 residues. CDR1 and CDR2 (germline): LNHDA, SQIVND (reference sequence). The trim removed 3 bases at V and 3 bases at J, leaving 7 bases unmatched. Here the CDR3 reads CASSIGDRADTEAFF. As DNA, the CDR3 is TGTGCCAGTAGTATTGGAGACAGGGCCGACACTGAAGCTTTCTTT.

The J gene is TRBJ2-5, the V gene TRBV11-2, with a tentative D call TRBD2 (6 bases). CDR1 and CDR2 from the germline V gene are SGHAT and FQNNGV. The CDR3 spans 14 residues. V dropped 5 bases and J dropped 4 bases, with 14 bases sitting between them. CDR3 nucleotide sequence: TGTGCCAGCAGCATTAACCCGGGGGTAGAGACCCAGTACTTC. This codes for CASSINPGVETQYF.

The chain joins TRBV4-2 to TRBJ1-5; D is possibly TRBD1 (6 bases). The V end lost 0 bases, the J end lost 7 bases, and 10 bases lay between the germline ends. Germline V gives CDR1 LGHNA, CDR2 YNFKEQ. There are 14 residues in the CDR3. CDR3 sequence: CASSQEQGEQPQHF. In DNA, the CDR3 is TGTGCCAGCAGCCAAGAACAGGGAGAACAGCCCCAGCATTTT.

The rearrangement joins TRBV19 to TRBJ1-6, with 9 bases fitting TRBD1. This CDR3 region has 14 residues. The V segment lost 5 bases and the J segment 6 bases; nucleotides outside the gene matches: 2. Looked up from germline, CDR1 is LNHDA and CDR2 is SQIVND (reference sequence). CDR3 sequence (DNA): TGTGCCAGTAGTGAGGACAGGGGTAATTCACCCCTCCACTTT. Residues: CASSEDRGNSPLHF.

The chain recombines TRBV5-1 with TRBJ2-7; D perhaps matches TRBD1 (5 bases). V lost 1 base to trimming and J lost 2 bases, with 10 bases between them. This CDR3 contains 14 residues. The germline V gene has CDR1 SGHRS and CDR2 YFSETQ. DNA of the CDR3: TGCGCCAGCAGCTTGACAGGCAGCGCCTACGAGCAGTACTTC. Translated: CASSLTGSAYEQYF.

This clone was observed a few times. V is TRBV2 and J is TRBJ2-2; D ambiguous. The CDR3 has 14 residues. Germline CDR1 SNHLY, CDR2 FYNNEI. V lost 4 bases, J lost 7 bases, and 13 bases lay in between. The CDR3: CASSGLKGIGELFF. The CDR3 DNA follows: TGTGCCAGCAGTGGACTCAAGGGAATCGGGGAGCTGTTTTTT.

The chain links TRBV7-6 to TRBJ1-2, with a possible D match to TRBD1 (6 bases). Germline V gene data show CDR1 as SGHVS and CDR2 as FNYEAQ. The germline V and J ends were trimmed by 1 base and 3 bases, with 6 bases remaining between them. This CDR3 contains 13 residues. The CDR3 loop reads CASSLGQDYGYTF. In nucleotides, the CDR3 is TGTGCCAGCAGCTTAGGACAGGACTATGGCTACACCTTC.

V is TRBV6-5 and J is TRBJ1-2, with D tentatively TRBD1 (5 bases). Germline values: CDR1 MNHEY, CDR2 SVGAGI. The V end was cut by 6 bases, the J end by 4 bases, with 15 bases between. The CDR3 spans 14 residues. Here the CDR3 reads CASSSDRLLYGYTF. The CDR3 DNA sequence: TGTGCCAGCAGCTCCGACAGACTACTCTATGGCTACACCTTC.

CDR3 DNA sequence: TGTGCCAGTAGTATAGCACAGAACTACGAGCAGTACTTC. Its protein product is CASSIAQNYEQYF. The V call is TRBV19, the J call TRBJ2-7, with D hard to call. Looked up from germline, CDR1 is LNHDA and CDR2 is SQIVND (reference sequence). V lost 1 base and J lost 3, with 7 bases in between. The CDR3 is 13 residues long. Full variable domain (outside the CDR3, taken from reference TRBV19 and TRBJ2-7): DGGITQSPKYLFRKEGQNVTLSCEQNLNHDAMYWYRQDPGQGLRLIYYSQIVNDFQKGDIAEGYSVSREKKESFPLTVTSAQKNPTAFYLCASSIAQNYEQYFGPGTRLTVT.

The chain joins TRBV7-8 to TRBJ2-1, with 9 nucleotides matching TRBD1. Germline CDR1 reads SGHVS; CDR2 reads FQNEAQ. The CDR3 covers 16 residues. Losses at the gene ends were 5 bases for V and 4 bases for J; bases not matched to a gene: 9. DNA for the CDR3: TGTGCCAGCAGCAGTGGGACAGGGCGAGATTACAATGAGCAGTTCTTC. As protein: CASSSGTGRDYNEQFF.

This clone has more than one count but fewer than ten. This chain links TRBV29-1 with TRBJ1-1; the match to TRBD1 covers 9 bases. Germline CDR1 is SQVTM and CDR2 is ANQGSEA. This CDR3 comprises 13 residues. Losses at the gene ends were 7 bases for V and 5 bases for J; bases not matched to a gene: 8. The CDR3 bases are TGCAGCGGCATGACAGGGGGAGGAACTGAAGCTTTCTTT. Translating it yields CSGMTGGGTEAFF.

The chain has TRBV19 and TRBJ1-2; D may be TRBD1 (6 bases). V was pared by 6 bases and J by 2 bases, with 13 bases between. Germline V CDR1 and CDR2: LNHDA, SQIVND (reference sequence). This CDR3 region has 14 residues. The CDR3 spells CASRGTWMNYGYTF. DNA for the CDR3: TGTGCCAGTAGGGGGACATGGATGAACTATGGCTACACCTTC. The whole variable domain, filled in from reference TRBV19 and TRBJ1-2, reads DGGITQSPKYLFRKEGQNVTLSCEQNLNHDAMYWYRQDPGQGLRLIYYSQIVNDFQKGDIAEGYSVSREKKESFPLTVTSAQKNPTAFYLCASRGTWMNYGYTFGSGTRLTVV.

The gene calls are TRBV5-4 and TRBJ1-4; 7 nucleotides agree with TRBD1. The CDR3 loop spans 15 amino acids. Losses at the gene ends were 3 bases for V and 4 bases for J; bases not matched to a gene: 6. Looked up from germline, CDR1 is SGHNT and CDR2 is YYREEE (reference sequence). The CDR3 loop reads CASSSNRGGNEKLFF. CDR3 coding DNA: TGTGCCAGCAGCTCGAACAGGGGTGGTAATGAAAAACTGTTTTTT.

This clone was observed once. The CDR3 is CASSYSSGGGETQYF. The CDR3 coding sequence is TGTGCCAGCAGTTACTCTAGCGGGGGAGGGGAGACCCAGTACTTC. The J gene is TRBJ2-5, the V gene TRBV6-5; 9 bases line up with TRBD2. Germline V gives CDR1 MNHEY, CDR2 SVGAGI. CDR3 length: 15 amino acids. Trimming cost V 0 bases and J 5 bases; bases outside gene matches: 4.

The rearrangement uses TRBV29-1 and TRBJ2-5, with D perhaps matching TRBD2 (6 bases). This CDR3 comprises 12 residues. V was pared by 8 bases and J by 4 bases, with 14 bases between. Per germline, CDR1 SQVTM and CDR2 ANQGSEA. The CDR3 reads CSLGGSAETQYF. CDR3 sequence (DNA): TGCAGCCTTGGGGGGTCCGCAGAGACCCAGTACTTC.